The 27 T cell receptor beta chains below were found in one sample sequenced in a study of T cell responses to AZD1222 COVID-19 vaccine. Sequencing was performed with immunoSEQ multiplex PCR; in TCRdb, only in-frame clones are kept and a portion is missing. The sample lists approximately 140,000 clones, 91% occurring once. The source material was peripheral blood, sampled 28 days after the second AZD1222 dose. The receptor source for this set is an adult who received the AZD1222 COVID-19 vaccine.

The chain joins TRBV5-1 to TRBJ2-3; weak D call: TRBD2 (5 bases). V lost 5 bases to trimming and J lost 2 bases, with 9 bases between them. Germline V CDR1 and CDR2: SGHRS, YFSETQ. CDR3 size: 13 residues. The CDR3 DNA reads as TGCGCCAGCAGGCGGGCCTTCACAGATACGCAGTATTTT. This codes for CASRRAFTDTQYF.

This chain connects TRBV4-3 to TRBJ2-7; 9 bases line up with TRBD2. With V trimmed by 0 bases and J by 4 bases, 10 bases remained unmatched. The CDR3 totals 17 residues. Germline lookup yields CDR1 LGHNA and CDR2 YSLEER. DNA for the CDR3: TGCGCCAGCAGCCAAGATAGGCTAGCGGGAATTCGTTACGAGCAGTACGTC. It encodes CASSQDRLAGIRYEQYV.

J is TRBJ1-5 and V is TRBV9, with TRBD1 matching 7 bases. V gave up 2 bases and J gave up 0 bases; unmatched junction bases: 2. CDR1 and CDR2 from the germline V gene are SGDLS and YYNGEE. CDR3 length: 15 residues. This CDR3 reads CASSVTGNSNQPQHF. In DNA, the CDR3 is TGTGCCAGCAGCGTGACAGGGAATAGCAATCAGCCCCAGCATTTT. Using reference TRBV9 and TRBJ1-5 for the parts outside the CDR3, the full variable domain is DSGVTQTPKHLITATGQRVTLRCSPRSGDLSVYWYQQSLDQGLQFLIQYYNGEERAKGNILERFSAQQFPDLHSELNLSSLELGDSALYFCASSVTGNSNQPQHFGDGTRLSIL.

The V gene is TRBV11-3, the J gene TRBJ1-5; 7 bases match TRBD1. V was clipped by 5 bases and J by 3 bases; unmatched bases: 7. Germline V CDR1 and CDR2: SGHNT, YENEEA. This CDR3 has 15 residues. In DNA, the CDR3 is TGTGCCAGCAGCCAGGGGGACGGTAACAATCAGCCCCAGCATTTT. Its translation: CASSQGDGNNQPQHF.

The rearrangement uses TRBV6-2 or TRBV6-3 and TRBJ1-1; a weak D match, TRBD1 (6 bases). V lost 2 bases and J lost 3, with 10 bases in between. The CDR3 loop spans 14 amino acids. Germline V gene lookup returns CDR1 MNHEY and CDR2 SVGEGT. CDR3 sequence (DNA): TGTGCCAGCAGTTACCGGGGGGCAGACACTGAAGCTTTCTTT. This codes for CASSYRGADTEAFF.

The chain has TRBV30 and TRBJ1-2; D call uncertain. V gave up 4 bases and J gave up 0 bases, with 12 bases separating them. The V gene's germline CDR1 is GTSNPN and CDR2 SVGIG (reference sequence). This CDR3 region has 14 residues. As DNA, the CDR3 is TGTGCCTGGACCGGGCCGATAGCTAACTATGGCTACACCTTC. The encoded protein is CAWTGPIANYGYTF.

The gene calls are TRBV27 and TRBJ2-7; D gene ambiguous. Trimming left V 4 bases short and J 2 bases short, with 3 bases between. CDR1 MNHEY and CDR2 SMNVEV come from the germline V gene (reference sequence). The CDR3 is made up of 11 amino acids. The CDR3 DNA sequence: TGTGCCAGCAGTTCTACCTACGAGCAGTACTTC. Encoded protein: CASSSTYEQYF.

The rearrangement uses TRBV11-2 and TRBJ1-1; perhaps TRBD1 as D (6 bases). This CDR3 is built from 15 residues. With 5 bases removed from V and 3 bases from J, the gap between germline ends came to 16 bases. Germline V CDR1 and CDR2: SGHAT, FQNNGV. CDR3 in amino acids: CASSPKLTGDTEAFF. In DNA, the CDR3 is TGTGCCAGCAGCCCCAAGTTGACAGGTGACACTGAAGCTTTCTTT.

This clone was detected only a few times. CDR3 bases: TGTGCCAGCAGCCGGGAGGGACTAGCGGGGGAAAATGAGCAGTTCTTC. Protein sequence: CASSREGLAGENEQFF. The chain has TRBV3-1 (or the pseudogene TRBV3-2) and TRBJ2-1, with TRBD2 matching 14 bases. CDR1 and CDR2 from the germline V gene are LGHDT and YNNKEL (reference sequence). CDR3 length equals 16 residues. V gave up 4 bases and J gave up 7 bases; unmatched junction bases: 6.

J is TRBJ2-1 and V is TRBV4-3, with TRBD2 identical over 8 bases. The V gene end was trimmed by 4 bases and the J gene end by 0 bases; junction bases not matched to a gene: 14. This CDR3 comprises 19 residues. The germline CDR1 and CDR2 sequences are LGHNA and YSLEER. CDR3 bases: TGCGCCAGCAGCCCAGTGGTAGCGGGATATACAAGCTCCTACAATGAGCAGTTCTTC. It encodes CASSPVVAGYTSSYNEQFF.

The gene calls are TRBV27 and TRBJ2-3; no reliable D call. This CDR3 contains 12 residues. Germline CDR1 reads MNHEY; CDR2 reads SMNVEV (reference sequence). The V gene lost 5 bases and the J gene lost 1 base, with 4 bases spanning the gap. The CDR3, as DNA: TGTGCCAGCAGTCTAGGCACAGATACGCAGTATTTT. Amino acids: CASSLGTDTQYF.

This chain connects TRBV4-1 to TRBJ2-2, with TRBD1 matching over 10 bases. J was trimmed by 4 bases and V by 0 bases; bases with no gene match: 5. The CDR3 is made up of 17 amino acids. Per germline, CDR1 MGHRA and CDR2 YSYEKL. The CDR3 sequence is CASSQDGTGAGTGELFF. The DNA of the CDR3 is TGCGCCAGCAGCCAAGATGGGACAGGGGCCGGCACCGGGGAGCTGTTTTTT.

V is TRBV11-2 and J is TRBJ2-3; a possible D gene is TRBD1 (5 bases). The germline CDR1 and CDR2 sequences are SGHAT and FQNNGV. The CDR3 covers 15 residues. V lost 1 base, J lost 9 bases, and 17 bases lay in between. The CDR3 loop is CASSLVGPDLTTQYF. The CDR3 DNA reads as TGTGCCAGCAGCTTAGTGGGGCCAGACTTGACGACGCAGTATTTT.

The chain is built from TRBV10-3 and TRBJ1-5, with a weak D call TRBD1 (5 bases). Germline loops: CDR1 ENHRY, CDR2 SYGVKD. The CDR3 has 14 residues. V gave up 6 bases and J gave up 2 bases, with 11 bases separating them. CDR3 in amino acids: CAISRDGGNQPQHF. CDR3 sequence (DNA): TGTGCCATCAGCAGGGATGGAGGCAATCAGCCCCAGCATTTT.

V gene TRBV3-1 (or the pseudogene TRBV3-2) combines with J gene TRBJ1-1; the D is unclear. The V gene lost 3 bases and the J gene lost 0 bases, with 8 bases spanning the gap. The CDR3 is made up of 14 amino acids. Germline V gene sequence: CDR1 LGHDT, CDR2 YNNKEL (reference sequence). The CDR3, as DNA: TGTGCCAGCAGCCAGCGAGACATGAACACTGAAGCTTTCTTT. Translating it yields CASSQRDMNTEAFF.

Only one count was recorded for this clone. This chain joins TRBV28 and TRBJ2-1; 8 nucleotides match TRBD1. The CDR3 is made up of 15 amino acids. CDR1 is MDHEN, CDR2 SYDVKM, per germline. V gave up 3 bases and J gave up 5 bases; unmatched junction bases: 6. The CDR3: CASSFRGPRDNEQFF. In DNA form, the CDR3 reads TGTGCCAGCAGTTTCAGGGGGCCAAGGGACAATGAGCAGTTCTTC.

The chain uses TRBV7-8 and TRBJ2-3; D ambiguous. The V end was cut by 4 bases, the J end by 4 bases, with 12 bases between. This CDR3 region has 14 residues. Looked up from germline, CDR1 is SGHVS and CDR2 is FQNEAQ. The CDR3 is CASSSFPRPDTQYF. CDR3 nucleotide sequence: TGTGCCAGCAGCTCGTTCCCGCGGCCAGATACGCAGTATTTT.

This chain connects TRBV5-1 to TRBJ1-1; 7 bases line up with TRBD1. This CDR3 comprises 14 residues. Germline loops: CDR1 SGHRS, CDR2 YFSETQ. V dropped 4 bases and J dropped 11; count of bases not matched to a gene: 14. CDR3 sequence (DNA): TGCGCCAGCAGCCCGATCTCAACAGGGGCAAAGGCTTTCTTT. This codes for CASSPISTGAKAFF.

The sample holds a few counts of this clone. This chain joins TRBV5-1 and TRBJ1-1; 7 bases are shared with TRBD1. The trim removed 4 bases at V and 2 bases at J, leaving 2 bases unmatched. CDR1 and CDR2 (germline): SGHRS, YFSETQ. CDR3 length: 13 residues. The CDR3 loop is CASSRDRNTEAFF. CDR3 coding DNA: TGCGCCAGCAGCCGGGACAGAAACACTGAAGCTTTCTTT.

The gene calls are TRBV19 and TRBJ1-2; 8 bases are a match to TRBD1. The V gene's germline CDR1 is LNHDA and CDR2 SQIVND (reference sequence). The length of the CDR3 is 14 residues. V dropped 4 bases and J dropped 1; count of bases not matched to a gene: 2. CDR3 nucleotide sequence: TGTGCCAGTAGTACCGGACAGGGTAACTATGGCTACACCTTC. Its protein is CASSTGQGNYGYTF.

About this clone itself: Different DNA sequences within this sample yield the same CDR3. The chain has TRBV5-4 and TRBJ2-3; no firm D call. CDR3 size: 13 residues. With 1 base removed from V and 2 bases from J, the gap between germline ends came to 5 bases. From germline, CDR1 is SGHNT and CDR2 YYREEE (reference sequence). The CDR3 DNA follows: TGTGCCAGCAGCTTGTGGTCCACAGATACGCAGTATTTT. This gives the protein CASSLWSTDTQYF.

V and J are TRBV11-3 and TRBJ2-5; 8 bases fit TRBD2. V dropped 4 bases and J dropped 1; count of bases not matched to a gene: 2. This CDR3 is 14 amino acids long. In germline, CDR1 is SGHNT, CDR2 YENEEA. The CDR3 bases are TGTGCCAGCAGCTCTGGGACTAGCCAAGAGACCCAGTACTTC. Protein sequence: CASSSGTSQETQYF.

The V call is TRBV7-8, the J call TRBJ2-1, with D possibly TRBD1 on 6 matching bases. Germline V lookup: CDR1 SGHVS, CDR2 FQNEAQ. V was pared by 5 bases and J by 4 bases, with 18 bases between. The CDR3 runs 16 residues. DNA of the CDR3: TGTGCCAGCAGCACACATCCGGGACACCTATACAATGAGCAGTTCTTC. It encodes CASSTHPGHLYNEQFF.

Written as DNA, the CDR3 is TGCGCCAGCAGCTACGGACTAGCGGGGAGGAGCTCCTACAATGAGCAGTTCTTC. Its translation: CASSYGLAGRSSYNEQFF. V usage is TRBV5-1 and J usage is TRBJ2-1, with TRBD2 matching 12 bases. CDR1 is SGHRS, CDR2 YFSETQ, per germline. The ends lost 3 bases at V and 0 bases at J; junction bases unmatched: 7. The CDR3 length is 18 residues.

V and J are TRBV3-1 (or the pseudogene TRBV3-2) and TRBJ1-3; no reliable D call. Germline CDR1 LGHDT, CDR2 YNNKEL (reference sequence). Trimming cost V 2 bases and J 0 bases, with 5 bases left between them. The CDR3 is made up of 14 amino acids. CDR3: CASSQWGSGNTIYF. CDR3 DNA sequence: TGTGCCAGCAGCCAATGGGGCTCTGGAAACACCATATATTTT.

The rearrangement uses TRBV24-1 and TRBJ1-4; 9 positions agree with TRBD1. CDR3 length: 16 residues. Unmatched junction bases numbered 7, after V lost 3 bases and J lost 6 bases. CDR1 and CDR2 (germline): KGHDR, SFDVKD. The CDR3 bases are TGTGCCACCAGTGATAGTACAGGGGGCTATCATGAAAAACTGTTTTTT. It is translated as CATSDSTGGYHEKLFF.

The chain employs TRBV19 and TRBJ1-5, with D hard to call. V gave up 5 bases and J gave up 0 bases, with 11 bases separating them. Germline lookup yields CDR1 LNHDA and CDR2 SQIVND (reference sequence). This CDR3 contains 15 residues. The DNA of the CDR3 is TGTGCCAGTAGTTATAGTGGGAGTAGCAATCAGCCCCAGCATTTT. Amino acids: CASSYSGSSNQPQHF.